Shown below are 25 T cell receptor beta chains from a single sample sequenced in a study of CD8+CD57+ T cells in acquired aplastic anemia. The patients chosen for sequencing had shown expansion of CD8+CD57+ cells (detected by flow cytometry). Using genomic DNA as the template, TCR beta VDJ and CDR3 profiling was carried out. A single record per CDR3 protein comes from TCRdb applying MiXCR to the reads. The table has about 95,000 distinct CDR3 sequences, around 70% seen once. Sequences were obtained from sorted CD4+, CD8+, or CD8+CD57+ T cells (not recorded which) from PBMCs. The receptors come from a human donor with aplastic anemia.

The chain couples TRBV29-1 to TRBJ2-7, with TRBD1 identical over 9 bases. Germline loops: CDR1 SQVTM, CDR2 ANQGSEA. The junction had 6 bases not matched to a gene; V was cut back by 6 bases and J by 3 bases. The CDR3 consists of 13 residues. CDR3 sequence: CSVTGGNFYEQYF. The CDR3 coding sequence is TGCAGCGTGACAGGGGGGAATTTCTACGAGCAGTACTTC.

The CDR3 region is CASWASLTEAFF. As DNA, the CDR3 is TGTGCCAGCTGGGCATCACTCACTGAAGCTTTCTTT. The V gene is TRBV19, the J gene TRBJ1-1; D is unclear. With 9 bases removed from V and 4 bases from J, the gap between germline ends came to 12 bases. The CDR3 covers 12 residues. The germline V gene encodes CDR1 LNHDA and CDR2 SQIVND (reference sequence).

A few counts support this clonotype. A junction boundary mismatches the germline segment, possibly from a read error. The chain links TRBV2 to TRBJ2-1; 7 nucleotides line up with TRBD1. Germline V lookup: CDR1 SNHLY, CDR2 FYNNEI. There are 10 residues in the CDR3. The CDR3 DNA reads TGTGCCAGTATCGAGGGGGCAATGGGCTTC. This encodes CASIEGAMGF.

The gene calls are TRBV20-1 and TRBJ2-6; D is possibly TRBD2 (6 bases). The CDR3 is 18 amino acids. Trimming cost V 3 bases and J 0 bases, with 18 bases left between them. CDR1 and CDR2 from the germline V gene are DFQATT and SNEGSKA (reference sequence). The CDR3 loop is CSARPVRGISSGANVLTF. The DNA of the CDR3 is TGCAGTGCTAGGCCCGTTCGGGGGATATCCTCTGGGGCCAACGTCCTGACTTTC.

The V call is TRBV19, the J call TRBJ1-2; 7 nucleotides line up with TRBD1. The CDR3 has 13 amino acids. The junction had 8 bases not matched to a gene; V was cut back by 3 bases and J by 10 bases. CDR1 and CDR2 (germline): LNHDA, SQIVND (reference sequence). CDR3 residues: CASSMTGTSDYTF. The CDR3 DNA reads as TGTGCCAGTAGTATGACAGGGACCTCTGACTACACCTTC.

In its sample, this clonotype was seen a few times. The J gene is TRBJ2-3, the V gene TRBV11-1; 10 bases are shared with TRBD2. The ends lost 2 bases at V and 2 bases at J; junction bases unmatched: 4. The CDR3 length is 16 residues. The germline CDR1 and CDR2 sequences are SGHAT and FQDESV (reference sequence). This chain's CDR3 is CASSLLAGDPTDTQYF. CDR3 sequence (DNA): TGTGCCAGCAGCTTACTAGCGGGGGACCCCACAGATACGCAGTATTTT.

Of note for this clonotype: Germline is not matched at one junction end, which may reflect a read error. V and J are TRBV2 and TRBJ1-2; D is undetermined. From germline, CDR1 is SNHLY and CDR2 FYNNEI. The CDR3 length is 13 residues. As DNA, the CDR3 is TGTGCCAGTAGTGAGTTTGAGACCGATGGCTACACCTTC. Translating it yields CASSEFETDGYTF.

The chain couples TRBV7-9 to TRBJ2-1; D may be TRBD1 (6 bases). Germline CDR1 and CDR2: SEHNR and FQNEAQ (reference sequence). The CDR3 loop spans 12 amino acids. V was cut by 7 bases and J by 12 bases, with 16 bases left in between. The CDR3 DNA sequence: TGTGCCAGCACCAGAGACCTAGGGGGGCAGTTCTTC. Protein: CASTRDLGGQFF.

The chain carries TRBV29-1 and TRBJ1-2, with a tentative D call TRBD1 (6 bases). This CDR3 comprises 13 residues. V lost 4 bases and J lost 0, with 9 bases in between. Per germline, CDR1 SQVTM and CDR2 ANQGSEA. CDR3 DNA sequence: TGCAGCGTTGGGGACACCACTAACTATGGCTACACCTTC. Translation: CSVGDTTNYGYTF.

This sequence joins TRBV5-1 and TRBJ1-2, with TRBD1 identical over 7 bases. The CDR3 spans 13 residues. Germline V gene lookup returns CDR1 SGHRS and CDR2 YFSETQ. The V and J ends lost 2 bases and 8 bases, in that order; junction bases with no gene match: 6. The CDR3 DNA reads as TGCGCCAGCAGCTTCGACACGACAGGGGGCTACACCTTC. Its translation is CASSFDTTGGYTF.

This clonotype was recorded a few times. The chain has TRBV12-3 or TRBV12-4 and TRBJ2-7; 8 bases are a match to TRBD2. V shed 1 base, J shed 2 bases, and the junction held 1 base outside the gene matches. The CDR3 extends over 14 amino acids. CDR3 bases: TGTGCCAGCAGTTTAGGAGCGGGGGCCTACGAGCAGTACTTC. Its protein product is CASSLGAGAYEQYF.

This clonotype was picked up many times. This sequence joins TRBV20-1 and TRBJ1-2; D remains unclear. The CDR3 has 17 residues. Germline V CDR1 and CDR2: DFQATT, SNEGSKA (reference sequence). The V and J ends lost 0 bases and 5 bases respectively, with 22 bases between them. The chain's CDR3 is CSARDKWVQRSQYGYTF. DNA of the CDR3: TGCAGTGCTAGAGATAAGTGGGTACAGCGGTCCCAATATGGCTACACCTTC.

The rearrangement joins TRBV20-1 to TRBJ2-7; D is undetermined. Germline CDR1 reads DFQATT; CDR2 reads SNEGSKA (reference sequence). Trimming took 1 base from V and 5 from J, leaving 6 bases between them. The CDR3 has 11 residues. The CDR3 here is CSARVEHEQYF. The CDR3 region has the DNA TGCAGTGCTAGAGTAGAGCACGAGCAGTACTTC.

In regard to this clonotype: This CDR3 fails to terminate in the conserved phenylalanine or tryptophan, so it likely reflects a read error. V usage is TRBV5-4 and J usage is TRBJ2-5; D is unresolved. Between the trimmed V and J ends, which lost 0 bases and 0 bases, there was a span of 18 bases. CDR1 SGHNT and CDR2 YYREEE come from the germline V gene (reference sequence). There are 18 residues in the CDR3. The CDR3 DNA sequence: TGTGCCAGCAGCTTGGCTGTCGGCCGTACAGAGGACCAAGAGACCCAGTACCTC. Amino acids: CASSLAVGRTEDQETQYL.

The chain uses TRBV24-1 and TRBJ2-1; TRBD2 aligns across 10 bases. The J call may be mistaken, given a closer DNA end match to TRBJ2-7. Germline CDR1 and CDR2: KGHDR and SFDVKD. The CDR3 has 15 residues. CDR3 sequence reads: CATSSGAGGPREQYF. The CDR3, as DNA: TGTGCCACCAGCTCGGGAGCGGGAGGGCCCCGGGAGCAGTACTTC.

The gene calls are TRBV2 and TRBJ1-5; D unresolved. Germline CDR1 is SNHLY and CDR2 is FYNNEI. Deletions cut 6 bases from V and 0 bases from J, with 6 bases between. CDR3 length: 13 amino acids. Here the CDR3 DNA reads TGTGCCAGCAGACCAAATAGCAATCAGCCCCAGCATTTT. It encodes CASRPNSNQPQHF.

For this clonotype: A read error may produce the germline difference seen at one junction end. The V call is TRBV19, the J call TRBJ1-2, with D unresolved. Germline values: CDR1 LNHDA, CDR2 SQIVND (reference sequence). This CDR3 is built from 13 residues. Here the CDR3 DNA reads TGTGCCAGTACAGTCACCCGGAACTGTGGCTACACCTTC. It specifies CASTVTRNCGYTF.

The chain has TRBV7-2 and TRBJ2-5; D is perhaps TRBD1 (5 bases). CDR3 length equals 14 residues. Germline CDR1 SGHTA, CDR2 FQGNSA. Between the trimmed V and J ends, which lost 6 bases and 4 bases, there was a span of 15 bases. In DNA form, the CDR3 reads TGTGCCAGCAGGAGTGCAGGGAACCGAGAGACCCAGTACTTC. This gives the protein CASRSAGNRETQYF.

The rearrangement links TRBV20-1 to TRBJ2-1; D gene ambiguous. V was trimmed by 0 bases and J by 4 bases, leaving 7 bases between them. The CDR3 has 13 amino acids. Looked up from germline, CDR1 is DFQATT and CDR2 is SNEGSKA (reference sequence). DNA for the CDR3: TGCAGTGCTAGAGATCCCCAGTACAATGAGCAGTTCTTC. This codes for CSARDPQYNEQFF.

Concerning this clonotype: Given the absence of the conserved phenylalanine or tryptophan at the CDR3 end, a read error is likely. It is unclear where the CDR3 begins or ends on the DNA, so no DNA is shown, and the CDR3 is as TCRdb lists it. The gene calls are TRBV7-3 and TRBJ2-1; the table calls TRBD1, which could not be checked here. Germline V gives CDR1 SGHTA, CDR2 FQGTGA. Ends included, the CDR3 has 8 residues. CDR3 sequence: CASSLGAG.

This chain joins TRBV4-1 and TRBJ2-5; 9 bases agree with TRBD2. The CDR3 has 19 residues. V shed 0 bases, J shed 3 bases, and the junction held 14 bases outside the gene matches. The V gene's germline CDR1 is MGHRA and CDR2 YSYEKL. In nucleotides, the CDR3 is TGCGCCAGCAGCCAAGATAGGGGCACTAGCGGGCCCTCGGAAGAGACCCAGTACTTC. Amino acid sequence: CASSQDRGTSGPSEETQYF.

The CDR3 region is CASSVQDSYEQYF. In DNA form, the CDR3 reads TGTGCCAGTAGCGTACAGGATTCCTACGAGCAGTACTTC. The chain uses TRBV19 and TRBJ2-7, with D tentatively TRBD1 (5 bases). V dropped 6 bases and J dropped 1 base, with 10 bases sitting between them. Germline V gives CDR1 LNHDA, CDR2 SQIVND (reference sequence). CDR3 length: 13 residues. The full variable domain, in which reference TRBV19 and TRBJ2-7 provide the parts outside the CDR3, is DGGITQSPKYLFRKEGQNVTLSCEQNLNHDAMYWYRQDPGQGLRLIYYSQIVNDFQKGDIAEGYSVSREKKESFPLTVTSAQKNPTAFYLCASSVQDSYEQYFGPGTRLTVT.

The CDR3 nucleotides read TGTGCCAGTAGTATGGGGGGGCACGACTACGAGCAGTACTTC. As protein: CASSMGGHDYEQYF. V usage is TRBV19 and J usage is TRBJ2-7, with a weak D call TRBD2 (7 bases). The CDR3 length is 14 residues. Trimming removed 3 bases at V and 3 bases at J, with 12 bases between. Germline V lookup: CDR1 LNHDA, CDR2 SQIVND (reference sequence). The variable domain in full, with the rest retrieved from reference TRBV19 and TRBJ2-7, is DGGITQSPKYLFRKEGQNVTLSCEQNLNHDAMYWYRQDPGQGLRLIYYSQIVNDFQKGDIAEGYSVSREKKESFPLTVTSAQKNPTAFYLCASSMGGHDYEQYFGPGTRLTVT.

This clonotype was seen once. V is TRBV2 and J is TRBJ1-1; perhaps TRBD1 as D (5 bases). The CDR3 length is 12 residues. The ends were cut back, 5 bases at V and 3 bases at J, with 7 bases in the middle. Germline CDR1 reads SNHLY; CDR2 reads FYNNEI. The CDR3 reads CASSTGDTEAFF. CDR3 bases: TGTGCCAGCAGTACAGGAGACACTGAAGCTTTCTTT.

This clonotype showed up just a few times. This chain links TRBV12-3 or TRBV12-4 with TRBJ1-2; D is unresolved. CDR3 size: 15 residues. The V gene lost 0 bases and the J gene lost 0 bases, with 8 bases spanning the gap. CDR3 sequence: CASSLASPANYGYTF. CDR3 in DNA: TGTGCCAGCAGTTTAGCAAGCCCAGCTAACTATGGCTACACCTTC.